The clone carrying this T cell receptor (beta chain) was picked up many times. Its matching antigen is unknown. Template switching introduced a universal primer site, and the cDNA bore unique molecular identifiers. TCRdb re-analysed the 5' RACE reads in MiXCR, keeping a single row per CDR3 protein. In the table there are roughly 700,000 distinct CDR3 sequences, 8.6% of which are singletons. The data originate from a study of identical twins. Broader study findings: Recombination models fit unrelated individuals' TCR alpha sharing but underestimated twins'. Twin-shared out-of-frame alpha sequences showed excess low generation probability. Cord blood beta clonotypes present at high abundance carried fewer insertions; no such pattern appeared in memory repertoires.

The V gene's germline CDR1 is SGHRS and CDR2 YFSETQ. Trimming removed 2 bases from V and 5 bases from J, with 11 bases in between. CDR3 size: 13 residues. The data were also submitted as part of a second study, on yellow fever vaccine responses in identical twins.

This sequence joins TRBV5-1 and TRBJ2-7; maybe TRBD1 (6 bases). The sequenced sample consisted of PBMCs. The TCR comes from a woman in her late teens or twenties in good health. The DNA of the CDR3 is TGCGCCAGCAGCTTATCAGGGGCCCACGAGCAGTACTTC. This gives the protein CASSLSGAHEQYF.